This TCR beta chain was identified during a study of shared clonotypes between healthy human individuals (dated by TCRdb to the early 2020s). At the level of the whole study: The cohort included a few men and two women between 18 and 49 years of age. For each donor, three plates each were used for CD4 naive and CD4 memory, two plates were used for CD8 naive, and one plate was used for CD8 memory. To estimate repertoire size and how much clonotypes are shared between individuals, the study performed deep sequencing of blood TCR repertoires from a few healthy adults. Different laboratories and diverse techniques were used to prepare libraries and sequence TCR repertoires, to increase sequencing depth and limit assay-specific biases. Per donor, leukapheresis produced somewhere between about 0.8 and 9 billion PBMCs. Results and caveats for the whole study, not just this receptor: About 5% of naive CD4, approximately 3.7% of naive CD8, roughly 2.4% of memory CD4, and around 0.42% of memory CD8 clonotypes were shared across several donors. Compared with non-shared clonotypes, the clonotypes found in all four sorted-subset donors had higher generation probabilities. Pairwise subsampling led to the expectation that sequencing depth would affect the degree of clonotype sharing among donors. The genetic and exposure-history diversity represented was limited by the small number of donors. Incomplete sequencing was indicated by rarefaction of sorted-subset datasets, despite the large sequencing depth. Sampling was restricted to blood, and TCR repertoires in tissues likely differ from the TCR repertoires found in blood. Naive subsets generally had larger estimated clonotype richness than memory subsets.

The germline ends are 8 bases apart after V is trimmed by 3 bases and J by 6 bases. The CDR3 measures 12 amino acids from cysteine to phenylalanine. The entry retains the CDR3 DNA only, 36 bases that are in frame from base 1. In the germline V gene (reference sequence), CDR1 corresponds to LNHNV and CDR2 to YYDKDF. The donors were healthy, HIV-negative adults with no recently reported acute infections or vaccinations. Every donor was a Caucasian adult residing in Nashville, Tennessee, USA. CD4+ T cells were enriched through magnetic negative selection, after which naive cells were positively selected on CD45RA and the remaining negative fraction served as the memory subset. Blood was collected by leukapheresis, and PBMCs were isolated by Ficoll-Histopaque density gradient centrifugation and then cryopreserved in liquid nitrogen vapor phase. Analytical flow cytometry was used to check the purity and quantity of every magnetically sorted T cell population. Genomic DNA was isolated from every sorted fraction and measured by UV absorbance on a Nanodrop 2000c.

About this clone: Its antigen is unknown. No base quality values were provided; no much bigger clone lies one nucleotide off.

Using the deep immunoSEQ assay, TCR CDR3 regions were amplified from genomic DNA by multiplex PCR. Genomic DNA extracted from each cell subset was distributed evenly over all wells of several immunoSEQ 96-well plates, and each plate served as one replicate. Each replicate PCR for sorted subsets received approximately 200 ng genomic DNA, equal to about 30,000 T cell genomes. Purified libraries were measured with a Qubit 3.0 fluorometer, size-checked on a Bioanalyzer 2100, and measured again with the KAPA Library Quantification kit. Every immunoSEQ 96-well plate was sequenced on a separate single-read 150-cycle Illumina NextSeq 550 flow cell. On the study's bioinformatics: Because only junctional sequences without quality scores were contained in the immunoSEQ output, filtering matching that applied to full-length reads could not be performed. Sequences were annotated with PyIR, a Python wrapper for IgBLAST v1.9, using IMGT germline references to assign V/J genes and CDR3. Reads with weak V/J assignments (E-value above 1e-6), missing CDR3, stop codons, out-of-frame junctions, or ambiguous translated residues were removed. V3J clonotypes were defined as sequences sharing the same inferred V gene, J gene, and CDR3 amino acid sequence. Percentage overlap between repertoires was computed as shared unique clonotypes divided by the size of the smaller repertoire. Repertoire richness was assessed with RTK rarefaction, the Chao1 estimator, and Recon v2.1 estimates of unobserved clonotypes. Generation probabilities were computed with OLGA for all TCRbeta clonotypes obtained by the gDNA method from several donors. TCRdb stores this immuneACCESS table with in-frame sequences only. Part of the clones is absent; in the studies checked, under half of the shortfall reflects unresolved V genes, and no reason is known for the rest. V, J and clone size were drawn from that table, and D and trimming were deduced from the DNA. Here the sample has 330,000 or so clones; around 67% occur a single time. The ten largest make up about 10% of the sample.

In this chain, TRBV15 is recombined with TRBJ1-2; the D gene cannot be named for sure. This receptor was obtained from a man aged 25 to 45 in good health. Material: memory CD4+ T cells sorted from blood. The sample's cell subset or site label, decoded: CD45RA-negative fraction. The DNA sequence is as follows: TGTGCCACCAGCAGGGTGTGGGATGGCTACACCTTC. Its coded protein is CATSRVWDGYTF. Extended through the reference TRBV15 and TRBJ1-2 proteins, this CDR3 yields the full variable domain: DAMVIQNPRYQVTQFGKPVTLSCSQTLNHNVMYWYQQKSSQAPKLLFHYYDKDFNNEADTPDNFQSRRPNTSFCFLDIRSPGLGDTAMYLCATSRVWDGYTFGSGTRLTVV.